What follows is one T cell receptor beta chain and its context. The junction does not match germline at one end; this may be a read error. The sample originates from a study of cytomegalovirus exposure and HLA in healthy donors. The germline gives CDR1 SGHVS, CDR2 FQNEAQ. This CDR3 is built from 14 residues. PCR primers comprised 60 Vbeta and 13 Jbeta primers. Measured with immunoSEQ multiplex PCR; TCRdb has only the in-frame clones, and not every one. The sample lists some 190,000 clones, around 82% occurring once. Sequenced sample: PBMCs. The rearrangement joins TRBV7-8 to TRBJ2-6; maybe TRBD1 (5 bases). The clonotype comes from a man between 18 and 29 years old in good health and CMV-seronegative. Here the CDR3 DNA reads TGTGCCGCCGCCGTGGCCTCTGGGGCCAACGGCCTGACTTTC. Its protein product is CAAAVASGANGLTF.